Sequencing of this T cell receptor beta chain was carried out in a study of T cells in narcolepsy. Study-wide background: Patients with NT1 or NT2 and healthy control donors were enrolled.

About this clone itself: Its cognate antigen is unknown.

V dropped 7 bases and J dropped 7 bases, with 16 bases sitting between them. Germline lookup yields CDR1 MNHNS and CDR2 SASEGT. CDR3 size: 13 residues. Some clones are missing from TCRdb's copy, which holds only in-frame ones; the method was immunoSEQ multiplex PCR. Of some 35,000 clones in the sample, about four fifths were seen once. Notes on the study in general: No autoreactive T cell clone sequences appeared in some memory CD4+ repertoires. Comparing one patient's CSF and blood CD4+ clonotypes highlighted HCRT- and TRIB2-specific autoreactive clonotypes. Blood of same and different patients, but not healthy controls, reportedly held recurring autoreactive clonotypes.

The chain employs TRBV6-1 and TRBJ1-2; no firm D call. This receptor was taken from a human donor in good health. Sequenced material: memory (CD45RA-) CD4+ T cells from blood. The CDR3 sequence: CASTYGLSGGYTF. The CDR3 DNA reads as TGTGCCAGCACCTACGGTCTCTCGGGTGGCTACACCTTC.